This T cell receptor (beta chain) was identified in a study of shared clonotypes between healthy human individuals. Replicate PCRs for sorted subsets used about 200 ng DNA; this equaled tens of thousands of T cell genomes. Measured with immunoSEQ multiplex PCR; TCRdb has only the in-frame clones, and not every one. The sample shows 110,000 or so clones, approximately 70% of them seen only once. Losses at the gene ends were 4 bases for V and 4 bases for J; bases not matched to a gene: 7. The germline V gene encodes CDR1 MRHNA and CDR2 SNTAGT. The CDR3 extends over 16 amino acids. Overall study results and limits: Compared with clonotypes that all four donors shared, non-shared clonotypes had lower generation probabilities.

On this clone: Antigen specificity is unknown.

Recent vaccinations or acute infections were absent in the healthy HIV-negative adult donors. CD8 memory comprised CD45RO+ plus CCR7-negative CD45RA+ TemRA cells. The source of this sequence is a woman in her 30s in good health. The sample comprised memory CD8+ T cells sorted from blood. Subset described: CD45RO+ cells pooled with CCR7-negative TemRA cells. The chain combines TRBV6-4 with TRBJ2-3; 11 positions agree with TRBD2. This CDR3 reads CASSGSTSGSPDTQYF. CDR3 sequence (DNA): TGTGCCAGCAGTGGCTCAACTAGCGGGAGCCCAGATACGCAGTATTTT.